These 16 T cell receptor beta chains were all obtained from the same sample, sequenced in a study of PD-1 blockade in classical Hodgkin lymphoma. Specified time point: cycle 4 day 1 (C4D1), after less than 7 weeks of nivolumab. Autologous stem cell transplantation was followed by relapse in every patient, and brentuximab vedotin exposure varied. Thawed PBMCs were the source of CD8+ T cells, obtained through magnetic negative selection. Data came from immunoSEQ multiplex PCR; TCRdb stores just in-frame clones and leaves some out. This table holds just under 20,000 clones, 88% found once. The sequencing here drew on CD8+ T cells from blood, taken before the fourth cycle of nivolumab. The receptors stem from a human donor with classical Hodgkin lymphoma.

This clone was counted only a few times. This chain links TRBV9 with TRBJ2-7; no firm D call. Trimming removed 7 bases at V and 3 bases at J, with 11 bases between. Germline V gene data show CDR1 as SGDLS and CDR2 as YYNGEE. The CDR3 covers 12 residues. The CDR3 DNA reads TGTGCCAGCGGGCAGGAGAGCTACGAGCAGTACTTC. Protein product: CASGQESYEQYF.

This chain joins TRBV27 and TRBJ2-3, with D tentatively TRBD1 (6 bases). Trimming stripped 0 bases from V and 5 bases from J, with 6 bases between. Looked up from germline, CDR1 is MNHEY and CDR2 is SMNVEV (reference sequence). This CDR3 contains 13 residues. CDR3 DNA sequence: TGTGCCAGCAGTTTATCACAGGGAGATACGCAGTATTTT. It codes for CASSLSQGDTQYF.

This chain links TRBV10-3 with TRBJ1-1, with D possibly TRBD1 on 6 matching bases. The CDR3 is 14 amino acids. V gave up 8 bases and J gave up 0 bases, with 13 bases separating them. Per germline, CDR1 ENHRY and CDR2 SYGVKD. CDR3 loop: CAIRDRDMNTEAFF. Here the CDR3 DNA reads TGTGCCATCCGGGACCGGGACATGAACACTGAAGCTTTCTTT.

This chain links TRBV10-1 with TRBJ1-2; maybe TRBD1 (5 bases). V was shortened by 10 bases and J by 8 bases, with 14 bases between the two germline ends. In germline, CDR1 is WNHNN, CDR2 SYGVQD (reference sequence). The CDR3 sequence is 11 residues long. In nucleotides, the CDR3 is TGCGCCACCATAGGCAGGGTCGGCTACACCTTC. This sequence encodes CATIGRVGYTF.

The genes are TRBV9 and TRBJ2-1, with TRBD2 matching over 7 bases. V lost 4 bases, J lost 0 bases, and 13 bases stayed unmatched. CDR3 length: 18 amino acids. Germline loops: CDR1 SGDLS, CDR2 YYNGEE. This CDR3 reads CASSSPIQGGHSYNEQFF. The CDR3 nucleotides read TGTGCCAGCAGCTCCCCTATTCAGGGAGGGCACTCCTACAATGAGCAGTTCTTC.

This clone was counted a single time. The V call is TRBV9, the J call TRBJ2-2; 9 nucleotides line up with TRBD2. Germline CDR1 reads SGDLS; CDR2 reads YYNGEE. The trim removed 1 base at V and 2 bases at J, leaving 6 bases unmatched. This CDR3 has 17 residues. This chain's CDR3 is CASSVLGLAGNTGELFF. The CDR3 region has the DNA TGTGCCAGCAGCGTATTAGGGCTAGCGGGAAACACCGGGGAGCTGTTTTTT.

V usage is TRBV30 and J usage is TRBJ2-7; D perhaps matches TRBD2 (5 bases). CDR1 is GTSNPN, CDR2 SVGIG, per germline (reference sequence). The length of the CDR3 is 12 residues. Trimming left V 5 bases short and J 2 bases short, with 10 bases between. The CDR3 DNA sequence: TGTGCCTGGGGACTCGGACCCTACGAGCAGTACTTC. Its protein product is CAWGLGPYEQYF.

The gene calls are TRBV9 and TRBJ1-1, with D maybe TRBD1 (5 bases). The CDR3 runs 14 residues. Germline CDR1 is SGDLS and CDR2 is YYNGEE. Trimming removed 1 base from V and 6 bases from J, with 13 bases in between. The CDR3 sequence is CASSVYGKGSEAFF. DNA of the CDR3: TGTGCCAGCAGCGTATACGGGAAGGGGTCTGAAGCTTTCTTT.

The rearrangement joins TRBV7-2 to TRBJ2-1; TRBD2 is a possible D gene (7 bases). The V end lost 0 bases, the J end lost 7 bases, and 22 bases lay between the germline ends. This CDR3 has 18 amino acids. In germline, CDR1 is SGHTA, CDR2 FQGNSA. CDR3 amino acids: CASSLATLWGRERNEQFF. The CDR3 bases are TGTGCCAGCAGCTTAGCAACGCTCTGGGGGCGGGAGAGGAATGAGCAGTTCTTC.

The V call is TRBV7-9, the J call TRBJ2-7; 11 bases are shared with TRBD2. Germline V lookup: CDR1 SEHNR, CDR2 FQNEAQ (reference sequence). The CDR3 has 16 residues. J lost 4 bases, V lost 5 bases, and 10 bases had no gene match. CDR3: CASSPRSGRAFYEQYF. CDR3 DNA: TGTGCCAGCAGCCCGCGTAGCGGGAGGGCCTTTTACGAGCAGTACTTC.

The rearrangement joins TRBV7-9 to TRBJ2-1, with a tentative D call TRBD2 (6 bases). The CDR3 extends over 14 amino acids. In germline, CDR1 is SEHNR, CDR2 FQNEAQ (reference sequence). Trimming took off 1 base at V and 9 bases at J, with 13 bases between the two ends. CDR3 region: CASSLGGGEAEQFF. In DNA, the CDR3 is TGTGCCAGCAGCTTAGGCGGTGGGGAGGCTGAGCAGTTCTTC.

V gene TRBV5-1 combines with J gene TRBJ2-7; 12 positions agree with TRBD1. Germline V gives CDR1 SGHRS, CDR2 YFSETQ. Trimming took 1 base from V and 7 from J; bases not matched to a gene: 12. CDR3 length: 17 amino acids. CDR3 nucleotides: TGCGCCAGCAGCTTGAGGCCCTGGGACAGGGGGCTTAGAGAGCAGTACTTC. This encodes CASSLRPWDRGLREQYF. Full variable domain (remainder filled in from reference TRBV5-1 and TRBJ2-7): KAGVTQTPRYLIKTRGQQVTLSCSPISGHRSVSWYQQTPGQGLQFLFEYFSETQRNKGNFPGRFSGRQFSNSRSEMNVSTLELGDSALYLCASSLRPWDRGLREQYFGPGTRLTVT.

This chain uses TRBV30 with TRBJ2-1; D ambiguous. Trimming removed 1 base from V and 7 bases from J, with 14 bases in between. The germline CDR1 and CDR2 sequences are GTSNPN and SVGIG (reference sequence). The CDR3 extends over 14 amino acids. The CDR3: CAWSGVRAINEQFF. DNA for the CDR3: TGTGCCTGGAGTGGGGTTAGGGCGATTAATGAGCAGTTCTTC.

The chain recombines TRBV19 with TRBJ1-5, with D unresolved. The germline V gene has CDR1 LNHDA and CDR2 SQIVND (reference sequence). This CDR3 region has 14 residues. V was pared by 8 bases and J by 6 bases, with 17 bases between. CDR3 coding DNA: TGTGCCAGTCCATTGGTCGGTATCAGTCAGCCCCAGCATTTT. Translation gives CASPLVGISQPQHF.

This clone has only one observation. The V and J genes are TRBV6-1 and TRBJ2-7; 8 nucleotides match TRBD2. This CDR3 has 15 amino acids. CDR1 is MNHNS and CDR2 is SASEGT in the germline V gene. The trim removed 3 bases at V and 1 base at J, leaving 5 bases unmatched. The DNA of the CDR3 is TGTGCCAGCAGTGAGAGGAGCGGGAGATCCTACGAGCAGTACTTC. It encodes CASSERSGRSYEQYF.

V is TRBV6-5 and J is TRBJ2-7; D gene uncertain. The CDR3 spans 13 residues. Trimming took 2 bases from V and 3 from J, leaving 8 bases between them. Germline V gene sequence: CDR1 MNHEY, CDR2 SVGAGI. This chain's CDR3 is CASSYAALYEQYF. The CDR3 region has the DNA TGTGCCAGCAGTTACGCAGCCCTCTACGAGCAGTACTTC.